This T cell receptor (beta chain) appears in the sequencing data of a study of human T cells and chemical hapten exposure. At the level of the study: Upper inner arm skin measuring about 2 cm by about 2 cm received 2% DPC for sensitization.

Individual cDNA molecules in this library carried unique molecular identifiers. TCRdb ran MiXCR on the RACE reads and lists one entry per CDR3 protein. The sample lists 270,000 or so distinct CDR3 sequences; roughly 7.4% were seen once. This CDR3 comprises 15 residues. The germline V gene encodes CDR1 SEHNR and CDR2 FQNEAQ (reference sequence). Trimming cost V 4 bases and J 3 bases, with 10 bases left between them. The time point was: pre-sensitization, week 0. Treatment specified: therapeutic diphenylcyclopropenone sensitization with weekly scalp DPC. Sequenced material: whole blood, taken in connection with sensitization to the hapten diphenylcyclopropenone (DPC). The chain recombines TRBV7-9 with TRBJ2-6; possibly TRBD1 for D (5 bases). The sequence was collected from a man between 18 and 35 years old with alopecia areata. Some clones in this sample may be carry-over from other donors' samples. CDR3: CASSSDRFGANVLTF. The CDR3 coding sequence is TGTGCCAGCAGCTCCGACAGATTTGGGGCCAACGTCCTGACTTTC.